This entry describes one T cell receptor (beta chain). Repertoires were generated with immunoSEQ multiplex PCR, while TCRdb's copy carries only in-frame clones and drops some. The repertoire holds about 55,000 clones, with about four fifths as singletons. Stated time point: pretreatment peripheral blood. These data are taken from a study of PD-L1 blockade in urothelial cancer. The overall study: The study started patients on atezolizumab at some point between 2013 and 2015, giving 1,200 mg intravenously every 3 weeks. About 85% of the 29 patients were men whose urothelial cancer was bladder-origin. T cells numbered a median of approximately 130,000 in the blood samples.

CDR1 is SGHNT and CDR2 is YYREEE in the germline V gene (reference sequence). V dropped 3 bases and J dropped 4 bases, with 19 bases sitting between them. There are 17 residues in the CDR3. The source was PBMCs, collected around atezolizumab (anti-PD-L1) treatment. The chain combines TRBV5-4 with TRBJ2-2, with a tentative D call TRBD1 (6 bases). This TCR came from a man in his forties or fifties with urothelial cancer. The CDR3 bases are TGTGCCAGCAGCTCCCCGGGGCTACGAGGGGGCACCGGGGAGCTGTTTTTT. Its protein is CASSSPGLRGGTGELFF.